This record concerns one T cell receptor beta chain sequence. Its target is unknown. The sample is drawn from a study of T cell repertoires in cytomegalovirus infection. Turning to the study itself: In public TCR beta signatures, there were indications of both CMV infection and matching HLA type. Points from the study as a whole: Of the TCR beta families, the public ones yielded a cumulative frequency that identified carriers of CMV plus the relevant HLA. Clonotypes of TCR beta that were HLA-C-restricted and CMV-specific dominated the ex vivo response.

V trimming: 3 bases; J trimming: 4 bases; junction bases outside the gene matches: 6. CDR1 is SGHDT and CDR2 is YYEEEE in the germline V gene. This CDR3 is built from 15 residues. TCRdb passed the reads through MiXCR, listing each CDR3 protein once. The data show roughly 78,000 distinct CDR3 sequences, around 37% seen once. This clonotype originated in a human donor in good health (CMV status not recorded). Some clones in this sample may be carry-over from other donors' samples. The chain carries TRBV5-6 and TRBJ2-4; 8 bases map to TRBD1. The sequencing used CD8+ T cells from cultured PBMCs, collected from culture after CMV antigen stimulation. CDR3 in DNA: TGTGCCAGCAGCTCGTCCGGGACAGGAAAAAACATTCAGTACTTC. Translation: CASSSSGTGKNIQYF.